These 30 T cell receptor beta chains were sequenced from one sample in a study of response to subunit inactivated influenza vaccine. TCRdb fed the RT-PCR reads into MiXCR, producing one record per CDR3 protein. Among approximately 700,000 distinct CDR3 sequences, 15% to 18% were seen once, and the ten largest hold around a tenth. Specimen: PBMCs from blood, collected approximately 12 days after vaccination. The receptors shown here come from a man in his forties or fifties who received an inactivated influenza vaccine.

The chain links TRBV3-1 to TRBJ2-6; 11 nucleotides align to TRBD2. CDR1 is LGHDT, CDR2 YNNKEL, per germline (reference sequence). With V trimmed by 11 bases and J by 0 bases, 12 bases remained unmatched. The CDR3 sequence is 18 residues long. CDR3 sequence reads: CALSCGLAGPSGANVLTF. CDR3 in DNA: TGTGCCCTCAGCTGTGGACTAGCGGGCCCCTCTGGGGCCAACGTCCTGACTTTC.

The gene calls are TRBV4-1 and TRBJ2-5; D gene uncertain. Germline assignment: CDR1 MGHRA and CDR2 YSYEKL. This CDR3 contains 14 residues. Trimming removed 2 bases at V and 0 bases at J, with 7 bases between. The CDR3 nucleotides are TGCGCCAGCAGCCAATCTGGCTACCAAGAGACCCAGTACTTC. This sequence encodes CASSQSGYQETQYF.

This clonotype has just a few counts. The J gene is TRBJ2-5, the V gene TRBV7-9; tentative D call: TRBD1 (5 bases). The CDR3 sequence is 14 residues long. V lost 4 bases to trimming and J lost 4 bases, with 13 bases between them. The germline V gene encodes CDR1 SEHNR and CDR2 FQNEAQ (reference sequence). CDR3 protein: CASSSTPRGETQYF. The CDR3 coding sequence is TGTGCCAGCAGCTCGACCCCAAGGGGAGAGACCCAGTACTTC.

This clonotype was counted only a few times. The rearrangement joins TRBV6-5 to TRBJ2-1; 11 positions match TRBD2. Losses at the gene ends were 2 bases for V and 9 bases for J; bases not matched to a gene: 9. This CDR3 spans 16 amino acids. Germline CDR1 reads MNHEY; CDR2 reads SVGAGI. CDR3 protein: CASSYDGLAGGSEQFF. CDR3 sequence (DNA): TGTGCCAGCAGTTACGACGGTCTAGCGGGAGGCAGTGAGCAGTTCTTC.

J is TRBJ2-1 and V is TRBV4-3; tentative D call: TRBD1 (6 bases). Trimming removed 0 bases from V and 9 bases from J, with 24 bases in between. In germline, CDR1 is LGHNA, CDR2 YSLEER. The CDR3 has 18 residues. The CDR3: CASSQDIGPGITRGEQFF. The CDR3 bases are TGCGCCAGCAGCCAAGATATCGGTCCAGGCATTACCAGGGGTGAGCAGTTCTTC.

V gene TRBV27 combines with J gene TRBJ1-1, with D possibly matching TRBD1 (6 bases). The CDR3 totals 15 residues. V was cut by 4 bases and J by 0 bases, with 12 bases left in between. Germline lookup yields CDR1 MNHEY and CDR2 SMNVEV (reference sequence). CDR3 sequence: CASSSVGGLNTEAFF. CDR3 nucleotides: TGTGCCAGCAGTTCCGTGGGGGGCCTGAACACTGAAGCTTTCTTT.

This clonotype was seen a handful of times. This chain connects TRBV20-1 to TRBJ1-6; D is unclear. The length of the CDR3 is 14 residues. V was shortened by 6 bases and J by 10 bases, with 19 bases between the two germline ends. Germline assignment: CDR1 DFQATT and CDR2 SNEGSKA (reference sequence). In DNA, the CDR3 is TGCAGTGCCCCGACTGGTCAGACCGGATCACCCCTCCACTTT. Encoded protein: CSAPTGQTGSPLHF.

This clonotype was counted a few times. The chain is built from TRBV20-1 and TRBJ1-6; 7 bases agree with TRBD1. J lost 6 bases, V lost 1 base, and 6 bases had no gene match. The CDR3 runs to 15 residues. The germline V gene has CDR1 DFQATT and CDR2 SNEGSKA (reference sequence). CDR3 sequence: CSARAEGQLNSPLHF. The DNA for the CDR3 is TGCAGTGCTAGAGCCGAGGGACAGCTTAATTCACCCCTCCACTTT.

This clonotype was seen more than once but under ten times. The V call is TRBV5-1, the J call TRBJ2-3; maybe TRBD2 (6 bases). CDR3 length: 16 residues. V dropped 0 bases and J dropped 5 bases, with 16 bases sitting between them. Per germline, CDR1 SGHRS and CDR2 YFSETQ. CDR3 nucleotide sequence: TGCGCCAGCAGCTTGGTTGGCGATCTAGCGCAAGATACGCAGTATTTT. It codes for CASSLVGDLAQDTQYF.

V and J are TRBV7-3 and TRBJ2-3, with D perhaps matching TRBD1 (5 bases). V shed 1 base and J shed 5 bases, with 10 bases lying between them. The CDR3 has 14 residues. CDR1 is SGHTA, CDR2 FQGTGA, per germline. The DNA of the CDR3 is TGTGCCAGCAGCTTAAGGACACAACAAGATACGCAGTATTTT. It encodes CASSLRTQQDTQYF.

The chain carries TRBV6-2 or TRBV6-3 and TRBJ1-1, with D unclear. Per germline, CDR1 MNHEY and CDR2 SVGEGT. Trimming cost V 3 bases and J 4 bases, with 12 bases left between them. There are 14 residues in the CDR3. CDR3 loop: CASSYGRGRTEAFF. The DNA for the CDR3 is TGTGCCAGCAGTTATGGACGAGGACGCACTGAAGCTTTCTTT.

The gene calls are TRBV12-3 or TRBV12-4 and TRBJ2-1; 9 nucleotides match TRBD1. This CDR3 has 15 residues. V dropped 5 bases and J dropped 6; count of bases not matched to a gene: 8. The chain's CDR3 is CASSKQGAPTNEQFF. In nucleotides, the CDR3 is TGTGCCAGCAGTAAACAGGGGGCGCCGACCAATGAGCAGTTCTTC.

A few counts support this clonotype. The chain carries TRBV5-6 and TRBJ2-3; weak D call: TRBD2 (5 bases). Germline V CDR1 and CDR2: SGHDT, YYEEEE. The germline V and J ends were trimmed by 4 bases and 4 bases, with 16 bases remaining between them. The CDR3 is 15 amino acids. The CDR3 reads CASSEGLRAADTQYF. CDR3 nucleotides: TGTGCCAGCAGCGAGGGCCTCCGGGCGGCAGATACGCAGTATTTT.

This clonotype showed up just a few times. The rearrangement uses TRBV20-1 and TRBJ2-1; TRBD1 agrees at 9 bases. The trim removed 1 base at V and 1 base at J, leaving 2 bases unmatched. Germline V gene sequence: CDR1 DFQATT, CDR2 SNEGSKA (reference sequence). This CDR3 comprises 15 residues. The CDR3 protein is CSARGDRGSYNEQFF. The CDR3 nucleotides are TGCAGTGCTAGAGGTGACAGGGGGTCCTACAATGAGCAGTTCTTC.

The V call is TRBV7-2, the J call TRBJ2-1, with 11 bases matching TRBD2. V was clipped by 4 bases and J by 6 bases; unmatched bases: 8. This CDR3 contains 16 residues. Germline assignment: CDR1 SGHTA and CDR2 FQGNSA. The DNA for the CDR3 is TGTGCCAGCAGCTATAATAGCGGGAGGGCCGTCAATGAGCAGTTCTTC. Translation gives CASSYNSGRAVNEQFF.

The table lists this clonotype with a few counts. The J gene is TRBJ1-4, the V gene TRBV6-1; D gene uncertain. The CDR3 runs to 13 residues. The V end lost 5 bases, the J end lost 5 bases, and 9 bases lay between the germline ends. Germline lookup yields CDR1 MNHNS and CDR2 SASEGT. CDR3 bases: TGTGCCAGCAGTCCCGGAGTCAATGAAAAACTGTTTTTT. Its translation: CASSPGVNEKLFF.

This clonotype was counted a few times. The V and J genes are TRBV20-1 and TRBJ1-6; TRBD1 agrees at 8 bases. Trimming removed 2 bases from V and 9 bases from J; junction bases left unmatched: 9. The CDR3 loop spans 15 amino acids. CDR1 DFQATT and CDR2 SNEGSKA come from the germline V gene (reference sequence). The CDR3 loop is CSARFPGTGGSPLHF. As DNA, the CDR3 is TGCAGTGCTAGATTCCCCGGGACAGGAGGTTCACCCCTCCACTTT.

This clonotype was counted a few times. This sequence joins TRBV4-1 and TRBJ2-7; D uncertain. CDR1 is MGHRA and CDR2 is YSYEKL in the germline V gene. V lost 1 base and J lost 3, with 7 bases in between. The CDR3 totals 13 residues. CDR3 loop: CASSQGNLYEQYF. In DNA, the CDR3 is TGCGCCAGCAGCCAAGGAAATCTCTACGAGCAGTACTTC.

Here the CDR3 DNA reads TGTGCCACCAAACCCCTACAACGGGACAAAAACACTGAAGCTTTCTTT. Protein: CATKPLQRDKNTEAFF. The V and J genes are TRBV24-1 and TRBJ1-1; maybe TRBD1 (6 bases). Germline CDR1 is KGHDR and CDR2 is SFDVKD. V was trimmed by 8 bases and J by 2 bases, leaving 20 bases between them. The CDR3 sequence is 16 residues long.

This clonotype has more than one count but fewer than ten. This CDR3 is CASSVTSGGKNEQFF. As DNA, the CDR3 is TGTGCCAGCAGCGTGACTAGCGGGGGGAAAAATGAGCAGTTCTTC. The chain has TRBV7-9 and TRBJ2-1; TRBD2 aligns across 13 bases. Trimming removed 5 bases from V and 7 bases from J; junction bases left unmatched: 5. Germline CDR1 is SEHNR and CDR2 is FQNEAQ (reference sequence). This CDR3 contains 15 residues.

This clonotype was counted only a few times. The genes are TRBV25-1 and TRBJ2-3; weak D call: TRBD1 (5 bases). In germline, CDR1 is MGHDK, CDR2 SYGVNS. V shed 4 bases and J shed 4 bases, with 9 bases lying between them. This CDR3 comprises 13 residues. This chain's CDR3 is CASSVPGPDTQYF. In DNA form, the CDR3 reads TGTGCCAGCAGTGTCCCAGGGCCAGATACGCAGTATTTT. Variable domain in full (rest from reference TRBV25-1 and TRBJ2-3): EADIYQTPRYLVIGTGKKITLECSQTMGHDKMYWYQQDPGMELHLIHYSYGVNSTEKGDLSSESTVSRIRTEHFPLTLESARPSHTSQYLCASSVPGPDTQYFGPGTRLTVL.

The chain carries TRBV4-3 and TRBJ1-4, with TRBD1 as a possible D gene (5 bases). The CDR3 spans 15 residues. Trimming pared 0 bases from V and 8 bases from J, leaving 13 bases between. In germline, CDR1 is LGHNA, CDR2 YSLEER. The CDR3 DNA reads TGCGCCAGCAGCCAAGATGTTCAGTGGGGCGAAAAACTGTTTTTT. Encoded protein: CASSQDVQWGEKLFF.

This clonotype was detected a few times. This chain uses TRBV6-1 with TRBJ2-1; tentative D call: TRBD2 (5 bases). The V gene lost 6 bases and the J gene lost 2 bases, with 17 bases spanning the gap. This CDR3 spans 16 amino acids. Germline CDR1 reads MNHNS; CDR2 reads SASEGT. The CDR3 loop is CASSKGRGSPYNEQFF. In DNA form, the CDR3 reads TGTGCCAGCAGCAAAGGCCGCGGGTCCCCCTACAATGAGCAGTTCTTC.

This clonotype was seen a handful of times. V usage is TRBV7-2 and J usage is TRBJ1-2; possible D gene TRBD1, 5 bases. V dropped 0 bases and J dropped 6 bases, with 11 bases sitting between them. The CDR3 runs to 14 residues. Per the germline V gene, CDR1 is SGHTA and CDR2 is FQGNSA. CDR3 region: CASSLAAGPHGYTF. In DNA form, the CDR3 reads TGTGCCAGCAGCTTAGCGGCAGGGCCGCATGGCTACACCTTC.

The chain couples TRBV10-3 to TRBJ2-7, with D possibly matching TRBD2 (5 bases). V lost 10 bases to trimming and J lost 2 bases, with 18 bases between them. Germline CDR1 is ENHRY and CDR2 is SYGVKD. The CDR3 sequence is 14 residues long. CDR3 nucleotide sequence: TGTGCCACCATGACACCGGCCGGGACCTACGAGCAGTACTTC. Encoded protein: CATMTPAGTYEQYF.

This clonotype was counted once. The chain is built from TRBV7-9 and TRBJ1-1; a possible D gene is TRBD1 (5 bases). Germline assignment: CDR1 SEHNR and CDR2 FQNEAQ (reference sequence). The ends were cut back, 3 bases at V and 5 bases at J, with 13 bases in the middle. The CDR3 runs 14 residues. CDR3 DNA sequence: TGTGCCAGCAGCTTCGGGGTCCGGGGGACTGAAGCTTTCTTT. Translating it yields CASSFGVRGTEAFF.

The chain employs TRBV7-2 and TRBJ2-3; D uncertain. Germline V gives CDR1 SGHTA, CDR2 FQGNSA. This CDR3 contains 14 residues. V shed 5 bases and J shed 0 bases, with 9 bases lying between them. This CDR3 reads CASSPPGSTDTQYF. In DNA, the CDR3 is TGTGCCAGCAGCCCACCGGGTAGCACAGATACGCAGTATTTT.

This clonotype was seen a handful of times. The rearrangement uses TRBV27 and TRBJ2-3; possible D gene TRBD2, 5 bases. V lost 0 bases and J lost 2, with 15 bases in between. The CDR3 is made up of 17 amino acids. Germline V gene sequence: CDR1 MNHEY, CDR2 SMNVEV (reference sequence). CDR3 sequence reads: CASSLSVASFLTDTQYF. The CDR3 nucleotides read TGTGCCAGCAGTTTATCGGTGGCTAGCTTCCTCACAGATACGCAGTATTTT.

This clonotype showed up just a few times. The J gene is TRBJ2-1, the V gene TRBV29-1; 9 bases are a match to TRBD1. The CDR3 is 15 amino acids. The germline V gene has CDR1 SQVTM and CDR2 ANQGSEA. The V and J ends lost 6 bases and 3 bases, in that order; junction bases with no gene match: 9. The CDR3 protein is CSVTPGDRVYNEQFF. The CDR3 DNA reads as TGCAGCGTGACCCCGGGGGACAGGGTCTACAATGAGCAGTTCTTC.

This clonotype was recorded a few times. The CDR3 reads CASSYSASGSRDEQFF. DNA for the CDR3: TGTGCCAGCAGTTACTCGGCTAGCGGGTCGAGGGATGAGCAGTTCTTC. The chain joins TRBV6-2 or TRBV6-3 to TRBJ2-1; 8 bases are shared with TRBD2. Germline CDR1 and CDR2: MNHEY and SVGEGT. This CDR3 has 16 amino acids. J lost 8 bases, V lost 0 bases, and 9 bases had no gene match.